These T cell receptor beta chains were read from a single sample in a study of shared clonotypes between healthy human individuals. TCRdb's table, derived via immunoSEQ multiplex PCR, lists solely in-frame clones and lacks some. The sample records 2.3 million or so clones, approximately 95% being singletons. Source material: naive CD4+ T cells from PBMCs. The receptors here all came from a young man in good health. Some clones in this sample may be carry-over from other donors' samples. CDR3s include the opening cysteine and the closing phenylalanine or tryptophan. D genes are given only for firm matches. Clone size appears in some rows only: once, few, many, or a class for an expanded clone.

clone size	D gene	V gene	J gene	CDR3 protein	CDR3 DNA
-	-	TRBV28	TRBJ1-3	CASSLRQGRNTIYF	TGTGCCAGCAGTTTAAGGCAGGGCAGAAACACCATATATTTT
-	-	TRBV28	TRBJ1-2	CASRHREGYTF	TGTGCCAGCAGACACAGGGAAGGCTACACCTTC
-	TRBD2	TRBV7-2	TRBJ2-2	CASSSQRLAANTGELFF	TGTGCCAGCAGCTCTCAGAGACTAGCGGCGAACACCGGGGAGCTGTTTTTT
-	TRBD2	TRBV29-1	TRBJ2-1	CSVVRASGPYNEQFF	TGCAGCGTTGTTAGGGCTAGCGGACCTTACAATGAGCAGTTCTTC
-	-	TRBV6-5	TRBJ1-5	CASSLYVGPNQPQHF	TGTGCCAGCAGTTTATACGTGGGCCCTAATCAGCCCCAGCATTTT
-	-	TRBV7-9	TRBJ1-5	CASSLGSGINQPQHF	TGTGCCAGCAGCTTAGGTTCAGGTATCAATCAGCCCCAGCATTTT
once	TRBD2	TRBV6-6	TRBJ2-7	CASSYLGEGNEQYF	TGTGCCAGCAGTTACCTAGGGGAGGGGAACGAGCAGTACTTC
-	-	TRBV9	TRBJ2-3	CASSPTGAIGTDTQYF	TGTGCCAGCAGCCCTACCGGGGCGATTGGTACAGATACGCAGTATTTT
-	-	TRBV7-2	TRBJ2-1	CASSLLVAGGSEFF	-
-	-	TRBV4-1	TRBJ2-1	CASSQSPNKLGYEQFF	TGCGCCAGCAGCCAAAGTCCCAATAAGTTGGGCTATGAGCAGTTCTTC
-	-	TRBV5-1	TRBJ1-1	CASSLGLGTEAFF	TGCGCCAGCAGCCTAGGACTGGGGACTGAAGCTTTCTTT
-	-	TRBV20-1	TRBJ2-5	CSARNQETQYF	TGCAGTGCTAGGAATCAAGAGACCCAGTACTTC
once	-	TRBV6-5	TRBJ1-2	CASSWGGGAGYTF	TGTGCCAGCAGTTGGGGGGGAGGGGCTGGCTACACCTTC
-	TRBD2	TRBV2	TRBJ2-7	CASSPSGYEQYF	TGTGCCAGCAGTCCTAGCGGCTACGAGCAGTACTTC
-	TRBD1	TRBV27	TRBJ1-6	CASSLQGGNSPLHF	TGTGCCAGCAGTTTACAGGGGGGGAATTCACCCCTCCACTTT
once	-	TRBV7-6	TRBJ2-3	CASSLVSGPTDTQYF	TGTGCCAGCAGCTTAGTTTCGGGACCCACAGATACGCAGTATTTT
-	TRBD2	TRBV25-1	TRBJ2-1	CASRQAGTSGYNEQFF	TGTGCCAGCAGACAAGCGGGGACTAGCGGGTACAATGAGCAGTTCTTC
-	TRBD2	TRBV30	TRBJ2-1	CAWSVLAGEYNEQFF	TGTGCCTGGAGTGTGTTGGCGGGGGAGTACAATGAGCAGTTCTTC
-	-	TRBV25-1	TRBJ1-5	CASSTPEGPGNQPQHF	TGTGCCAGCAGTACTCCGGAGGGGCCGGGCAATCAGCCCCAGCATTTT
-	-	TRBV5-1	TRBJ1-2	CASSLASRINYGYTF	TGCGCCAGCAGCTTGGCATCCAGAATTAACTATGGCTACACCTTC
-	-	TRBV7-3	TRBJ2-3	CASSPGPSGDTQYF	TGTGCCAGCAGCCCCGGCCCTTCAGGAGATACGCAGTATTTT
-	-	TRBV10-2	TRBJ2-1	CASSGSGGIIYEQFF	TGCGCCAGCAGTGGGTCCGGGGGTATTATCTATGAGCAGTTCTTC
-	-	TRBV5-1	TRBJ1-1	CASSSASLGTEAFF	TGCGCCAGCAGCTCGGCTTCTTTGGGGACTGAAGCTTTCTTT
-	-	TRBV29-1	TRBJ2-1	CSVLARYQSVGNEQFF	TGCAGCGTTTTGGCAAGATATCAGTCTGTAGGAAATGAGCAGTTCTTC
once	-	TRBV10-2	TRBJ2-7	CASSDLQVGYEQYF	TGCGCCAGCAGTGATCTACAGGTGGGCTACGAGCAGTACTTC
-	TRBD2	TRBV5-1	TRBJ2-1	CASSLEASGTNEQFF	TGCGCCAGCAGCTTGGAGGCTAGCGGGACCAATGAGCAGTTCTTC
few	-	TRBV10-3	TRBJ1-2	CAIRGTGENYGYTF	TGTGCCATCAGAGGGACTGGGGAGAACTATGGCTACACCTTC
-	TRBD2	TRBV10-1	TRBJ2-7	CASSDGLAGSNSYEQYF	TGCGCCAGCAGTGATGGGCTAGCGGGGTCGAATTCCTACGAGCAGTACTTC
-	TRBD1	TRBV19	TRBJ2-1	CASREPGQGAHEQFF	TGTGCCAGCCGCGAACCGGGACAGGGAGCCCATGAGCAGTTCTTC
few	TRBD1	TRBV7-6	TRBJ1-1	CASSSRTGTEAFF	TGTGCCAGCAGCTCTCGGACAGGGACTGAAGCTTTCTTT
-	-	TRBV2	TRBJ1-3	CASSGGNTIYF	TGTGCCAGCAGTGGTGGAAACACCATATATTTT
few	-	TRBV7-9	TRBJ1-5	CASSLSSNQPQHF	TGTGCCAGCAGCTTAAGTAGCAATCAGCCCCAGCATTTT
-	-	TRBV7-8	TRBJ1-5	CASSLVGGGSNQPQHF	TGTGCCAGCAGCTTAGTTGGTGGGGGTAGCAATCAGCCCCAGCATTTT
-	-	TRBV11-3	TRBJ2-6	CASSLGSGANVLTF	TGTGCCAGCAGCTTGGGGTCGGGGGCCAACGTCCTGACTTTC
once	TRBD1	TRBV5-4	TRBJ1-2	CASSSDNRGLRGYTF	TGTGCCAGCAGCTCGGACAACAGGGGGCTGCGAGGCTACACCTTC
-	-	TRBV6-6	TRBJ1-2	CASSKTGGVGYTF	TGTGCCAGCAGTAAGACAGGCGGCGTGGGCTACACCTTC
few	-	TRBV11-1	TRBJ2-2	CASSLDTGELFF	TGTGCCAGCAGCTTAGACACCGGGGAGCTGTTTTTT
-	TRBD1	TRBV20-1	TRBJ2-1	CTTGGIGEQFF	TGCACCACAGGGGGCATTGGTGAGCAGTTCTTC
-	-	TRBV18	TRBJ2-7	CASSPGTSSYEQYF	TGTGCCAGCTCCCCGGGAACTAGCAGTTACGAGCAGTACTTC
once	-	TRBV28	TRBJ1-2	CASSGGGTYYGYTF	TGTGCCAGCAGTGGTGGGGGCACCTACTATGGCTACACCTTC
-	-	TRBV28	TRBJ2-2	CASSQGGLSGELFF	TGTGCCAGCAGTCAGGGCGGTCTGTCCGGGGAGCTGTTTTTT
-	-	TRBV28	TRBJ2-3	CASSLGRISTDTQYF	TGTGCCAGCAGTTTAGGGCGGATAAGCACAGATACGCAGTATTTT
-	-	TRBV7-8	TRBJ2-1	CASSPSGVPKSSYNEQFF	TGTGCCAGCAGCCCTTCCGGGGTCCCGAAAAGCTCCTACAATGAGCAGTTCTTC
-	-	TRBV5-6	TRBJ1-3	CASSFAGGLGNTIYF	TGTGCCAGCAGCTTTGCGGGGGGCCTTGGAAACACCATATATTTT
-	-	TRBV28	TRBJ2-2	CASSLGSRGYTGELFF	TGTGCCAGCAGTTTAGGATCGCGCGGTTACACCGGGGAGCTGTTTTTT
-	TRBD2	TRBV29-1	TRBJ2-7	CSAAGTSGYEQYF	TGCAGCGCCGCCGGGACTAGCGGGTACGAGCAGTACTTC
-	-	TRBV4-2	TRBJ1-5	CASSQGGLDVSNQPQHF	TGTGCCAGCAGCCAAGGAGGGTTGGATGTAAGCAATCAGCCCCAGCATTTT
-	-	TRBV5-1	TRBJ2-3	CASSLPGRHIGVDTQYF	TGCGCCAGCAGCCTGCCCGGGCGGCACATCGGGGTAGATACGCAGTATTTT
-	TRBD1	TRBV19	TRBJ1-5	CASSTGQGHSYQPQHF	TGTGCCAGTAGTACCGGACAGGGGCACTCGTATCAGCCCCAGCATTTT
-	-	TRBV4-1	TRBJ2-6	CASSQDTSRLSGANVLTF	TGCGCCAGCAGCCAAGATACATCCAGACTCTCTGGGGCCAACGTCCTGACTTTC
-	-	TRBV5-1	TRBJ2-3	CASSGGRATDTQYF	TGCGCCAGCAGCGGAGGGCGGGCCACAGATACGCAGTATTTT
-	-	TRBV30	TRBJ1-1	CAWSGGDSQKTAFF	TGTGCCTGGAGTGGAGGGGACTCTCAAAAAACGGCTTTCTTT
-	TRBD2	TRBV6-1	TRBJ2-7	CASRTSSRYEQYF	TGTGCCAGTAGGACTAGTTCTCGGTACGAGCAGTACTTC
-	-	TRBV9	TRBJ2-1	CARYLGGLYNEQFF	TGTGCCAGGTACTTGGGGGGGCTTTACAATGAGCAGTTCTTC
-	TRBD1	TRBV28	TRBJ1-2	CASSLSGQGEYGYTF	TGTGCCAGCAGTTTATCCGGACAGGGCGAATATGGCTACACCTTC
-	-	TRBV2	TRBJ2-7	CASSLEADSYEQYF	TGTGCCAGCAGCCTTGAAGCGGACTCCTACGAGCAGTACTTC
once	-	TRBV2	TRBJ2-7	CASSGQGIEQYF	TGTGCCAGCAGTGGGCAGGGAATCGAGCAGTACTTC
-	-	TRBV5-1	TRBJ2-5	CASSVPPLGIETQYF	TGCGCCAGCAGCGTACCCCCTTTGGGGATAGAGACCCAGTACTTC
-	TRBD2	TRBV6-1	TRBJ2-7	CASSELTSGSHEQYF	TGTGCCAGCAGTGAATTGACTAGCGGGAGCCACGAGCAGTACTTC
-	-	TRBV28	TRBJ2-1	CASSLVTNEQFF	TGTGCCAGCAGTTTAGTAACCAATGAGCAGTTCTTC